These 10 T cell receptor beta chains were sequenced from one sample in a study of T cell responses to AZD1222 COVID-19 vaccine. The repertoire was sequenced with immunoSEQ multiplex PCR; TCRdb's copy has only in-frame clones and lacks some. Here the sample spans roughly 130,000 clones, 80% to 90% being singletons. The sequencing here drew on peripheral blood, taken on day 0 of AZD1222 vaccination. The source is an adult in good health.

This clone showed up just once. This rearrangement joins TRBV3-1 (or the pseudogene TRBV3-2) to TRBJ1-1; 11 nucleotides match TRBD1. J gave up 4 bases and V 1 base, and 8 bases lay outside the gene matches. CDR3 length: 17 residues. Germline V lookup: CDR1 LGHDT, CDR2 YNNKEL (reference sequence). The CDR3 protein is CASSQGTGGWLTTEAFF. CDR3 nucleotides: TGTGCCAGCAGCCAAGGGACAGGGGGCTGGTTGACCACTGAAGCTTTCTTT.

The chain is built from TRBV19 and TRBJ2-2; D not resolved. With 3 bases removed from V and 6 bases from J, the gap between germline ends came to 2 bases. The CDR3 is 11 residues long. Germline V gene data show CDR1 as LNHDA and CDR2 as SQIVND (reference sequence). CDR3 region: CASSMAGELFF. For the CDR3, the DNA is TGTGCCAGTAGTATGGCCGGGGAGCTGTTTTTT.

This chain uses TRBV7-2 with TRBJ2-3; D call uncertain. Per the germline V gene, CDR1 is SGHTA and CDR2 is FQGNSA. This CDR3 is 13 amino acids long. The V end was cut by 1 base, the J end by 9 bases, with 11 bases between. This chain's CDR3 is CASSLEQVSTQYF. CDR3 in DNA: TGTGCCAGCAGCTTAGAACAAGTTTCCACGCAGTATTTT.

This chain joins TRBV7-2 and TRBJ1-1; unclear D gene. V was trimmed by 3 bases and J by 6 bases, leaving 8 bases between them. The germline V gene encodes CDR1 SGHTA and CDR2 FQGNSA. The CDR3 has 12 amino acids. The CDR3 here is CASSFHSAEAFF. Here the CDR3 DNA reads TGTGCCAGCAGCTTCCATTCCGCTGAAGCTTTCTTT.

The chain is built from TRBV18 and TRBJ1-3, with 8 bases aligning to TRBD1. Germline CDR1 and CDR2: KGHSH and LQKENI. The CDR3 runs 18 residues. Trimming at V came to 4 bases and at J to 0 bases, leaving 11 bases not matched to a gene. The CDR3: CASSLRDRSLFSGNTIYF. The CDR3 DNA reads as TGTGCCAGCTCACTCCGGGACAGGAGTCTCTTCTCTGGAAACACCATATATTTT.

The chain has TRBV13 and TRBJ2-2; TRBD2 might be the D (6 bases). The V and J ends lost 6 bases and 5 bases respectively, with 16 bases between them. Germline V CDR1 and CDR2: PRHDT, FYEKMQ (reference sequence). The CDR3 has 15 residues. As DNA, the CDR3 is TGTGCCAGCAGGCCCGGGAGATTTTCGACCGGGGAGCTGTTTTTT. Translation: CASRPGRFSTGELFF.

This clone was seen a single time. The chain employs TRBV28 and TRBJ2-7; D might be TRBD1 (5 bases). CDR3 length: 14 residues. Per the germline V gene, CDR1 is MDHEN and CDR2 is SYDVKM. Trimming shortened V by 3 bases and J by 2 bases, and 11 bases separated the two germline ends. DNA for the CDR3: TGTGCCAGCAGTTTGCCAGGACATGCCTACGAGCAGTACTTC. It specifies CASSLPGHAYEQYF.

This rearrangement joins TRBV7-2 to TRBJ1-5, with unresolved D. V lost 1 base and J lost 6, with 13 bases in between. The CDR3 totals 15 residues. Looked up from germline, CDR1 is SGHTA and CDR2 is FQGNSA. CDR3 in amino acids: CASSLGSGRSQPQHF. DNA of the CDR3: TGTGCCAGCAGCTTAGGGTCAGGACGCAGTCAGCCCCAGCATTTT.

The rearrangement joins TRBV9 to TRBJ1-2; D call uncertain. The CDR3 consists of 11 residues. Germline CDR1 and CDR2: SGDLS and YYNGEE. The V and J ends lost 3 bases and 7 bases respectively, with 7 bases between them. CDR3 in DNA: TGTGCCAGCAGCGCGGCAGGTGGCTACACCTTC. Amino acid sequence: CASSAAGGYTF.

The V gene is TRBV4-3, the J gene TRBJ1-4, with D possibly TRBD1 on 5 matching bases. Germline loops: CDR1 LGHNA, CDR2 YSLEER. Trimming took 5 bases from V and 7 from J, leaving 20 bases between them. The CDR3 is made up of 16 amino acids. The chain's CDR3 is CASSRAGGGVGEKLFF. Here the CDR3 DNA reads TGCGCCAGCAGCAGGGCCGGGGGAGGGGTGGGTGAAAAACTGTTTTTT.